Following are 32 T cell receptor beta chains from one sample sequenced in a study of type 1 regulatory T cells. TCRdb recomputed calls from the reads with MiXCR, one row per CDR3 protein. The data show 88,000 or so distinct CDR3 sequences, about a third seen once. The specimen was CD4+ T cells, either the whole sample or a sorted fraction (not recorded which). These receptors were taken from a human donor in good health.

The V gene is TRBV3-1, the J gene TRBJ2-3; D gene ambiguous. V was clipped by 4 bases and J by 3 bases, with 5 bases between them. CDR1 LGHDT and CDR2 YNNKEL come from the germline V gene (reference sequence). This CDR3 has 12 residues. DNA for the CDR3: TGTGCCAGCAGCCGAGTGACAGATACGCAGTATTTT. This encodes CASSRVTDTQYF.

The chain is built from TRBV20-1 and TRBJ2-7; no reliable D call. Germline CDR1 is DFQATT and CDR2 is SNEGSKA (reference sequence). The ends were cut back, 5 bases at V and 3 bases at J, with 14 bases in the middle. The CDR3 runs to 13 residues. Here the CDR3 DNA reads TGCAGTGCTGGCCCCCCACCCTTCTACGAGCAGTACTTC. It encodes CSAGPPPFYEQYF.

The chain couples TRBV29-1 to TRBJ1-4; a possible D gene is TRBD1 (6 bases). V shed 3 bases and J shed 4 bases, with 9 bases lying between them. Per the germline V gene, CDR1 is SQVTM and CDR2 is ANQGSEA. This CDR3 comprises 13 residues. Here the CDR3 reads CSVEDSFNEKLFF. The CDR3 DNA is TGCAGCGTTGAGGACAGTTTTAATGAAAAACTGTTTTTT.

In DNA, the CDR3 is TGTGCCAGCAGTTCCCAAGGGGGTGCCTACGAGCAGTACTTC. It encodes CASSSQGGAYEQYF. This chain joins TRBV28 and TRBJ2-7, with D possibly being TRBD1 (6 bases). V was trimmed by 4 bases and J by 2 bases, leaving 12 bases between them. This CDR3 comprises 14 residues. Germline V lookup: CDR1 MDHEN, CDR2 SYDVKM.

This chain connects TRBV29-1 to TRBJ2-2, with 12 nucleotides matching TRBD2. The junction had 8 bases not matched to a gene; V was cut back by 4 bases and J by 5 bases. This CDR3 is built from 16 residues. Germline lookup yields CDR1 SQVTM and CDR2 ANQGSEA. The CDR3 nucleotides are TGCAGCGTTGCCGCTAGCGGGAGGGCCGGTACCGGGGAGCTGTTTTTT. It encodes CSVAASGRAGTGELFF.

This chain joins TRBV5-1 and TRBJ2-7; D remains ambiguous. The V gene lost 7 bases and the J gene lost 5 bases, with 13 bases spanning the gap. The CDR3 is 12 amino acids. Per the germline V gene, CDR1 is SGHRS and CDR2 is YFSETQ. The CDR3 is CASSLPTNEQYF. The CDR3 DNA is TGCGCCAGCTCCCTCCCCACCAACGAGCAGTACTTC.

This chain links TRBV20-1 with TRBJ2-2, with 12 bases fitting TRBD2. V lost 1 base and J lost 4; bases outside the gene matches: 1. The CDR3 length is 15 residues. Germline V CDR1 and CDR2: DFQATT, SNEGSKA (reference sequence). The CDR3 spells CSARALAGGTGELFF. The CDR3 bases are TGCAGTGCTAGAGCACTAGCGGGAGGCACCGGGGAGCTGTTTTTT.

This clonotype has more than one count but fewer than ten. The chain recombines TRBV12-3 or TRBV12-4 with TRBJ2-7; 13 nucleotides align to TRBD2. V dropped 5 bases and J dropped 5; count of bases not matched to a gene: 3. The CDR3 has 14 residues. CDR3 DNA: TGTGCCAGCAGTAGACTAGCGGGAGGCCACGAGCAGTACTTC. Translating it yields CASSRLAGGHEQYF.

The chain carries TRBV7-2 and TRBJ2-7; TRBD1 agrees at 9 bases. Germline lookup yields CDR1 SGHTA and CDR2 FQGNSA. This CDR3 comprises 14 residues. Trimming cost V 6 bases and J 6 bases; bases outside gene matches: 9. CDR3 region: CASRLTGGNGEQYF. CDR3 in DNA: TGTGCCAGCAGGTTGACAGGGGGAAATGGCGAGCAGTACTTC.

The sample holds a few counts of this clonotype. V usage is TRBV6-2 or TRBV6-3 and J usage is TRBJ2-7; D uncertain. The germline V gene has CDR1 MNHEY and CDR2 SVGEGT. This CDR3 is built from 11 residues. The V gene lost 7 bases and the J gene lost 2 bases, with 6 bases spanning the gap. The CDR3 nucleotides are TGTGCCAGCACCCAAACCTACGAGCAGTACTTC. This codes for CASTQTYEQYF.

This clonotype was seen a handful of times. CDR3 nucleotide sequence: TGCAGTGCTACCAATGGGGACAGGGCCTACGAGCAGTACTTC. It is translated as CSATNGDRAYEQYF. The chain uses TRBV20-1 and TRBJ2-7; the match to TRBD1 covers 9 bases. This CDR3 spans 14 amino acids. Germline V gene sequence: CDR1 DFQATT, CDR2 SNEGSKA (reference sequence). V dropped 4 bases and J dropped 2; count of bases not matched to a gene: 6.

This clonotype appeared a single time. The chain recombines TRBV14 with TRBJ2-7, with D tentatively TRBD1 (6 bases). V was cut by 2 bases and J by 2 bases, with 13 bases left in between. The CDR3 length is 15 residues. CDR1 is SGHDN and CDR2 is FVKESK in the germline V gene. CDR3 sequence reads: CASSQSRGGPYEQYF. The DNA of the CDR3 is TGTGCCAGCAGCCAATCCAGGGGCGGTCCCTACGAGCAGTACTTC.

This clonotype was recorded at least ten times. J is TRBJ1-5 and V is TRBV20-1; TRBD1 might be the D (5 bases). Trimming pared 2 bases from V and 3 bases from J, leaving 11 bases between. Per germline, CDR1 DFQATT and CDR2 SNEGSKA (reference sequence). The CDR3 sequence is 14 residues long. CDR3 nucleotide sequence: TGCAGTGCTAGACGAGGGGCCGACAATCAGCCCCAGCATTTT. Translating gives CSARRGADNQPQHF.

The CDR3 loop is CASSLDGQTYGYTF. CDR3 coding DNA: TGCGCCAGCAGCTTGGACGGACAGACCTATGGCTACACCTTC. The rearrangement links TRBV5-1 to TRBJ1-2; TRBD1 might be the D (6 bases). CDR3 length: 14 residues. V was shortened by 0 bases and J by 4 bases, with 10 bases between the two germline ends. Germline V gives CDR1 SGHRS, CDR2 YFSETQ.

The chain is built from TRBV5-6 and TRBJ2-7; D is uncertain. This CDR3 has 15 residues. CDR1 and CDR2 from the germline V gene are SGHDT and YYEEEE. V shed 2 bases and J shed 0 bases, with 12 bases lying between them. CDR3 in amino acids: CASSFRAPNSYEQYF. CDR3 in DNA: TGTGCCAGCAGCTTTAGAGCTCCCAACTCCTACGAGCAGTACTTC. Based on the CDR3 plus reference TRBV5-6 and TRBJ2-7, the full variable domain is DAGVTQSPTHLIKTRGQQVTLRCSPKSGHDTVSWYQQALGQGPQFIFQYYEEEERQRGNFPDRFSGHQFPNYSSELNVNALLLGDSALYLCASSFRAPNSYEQYFGPGTRLTVT.

This clonotype was counted many times. V and J are TRBV20-1 and TRBJ1-1; D remains ambiguous. Per germline, CDR1 DFQATT and CDR2 SNEGSKA (reference sequence). The CDR3 has 12 amino acids. V was clipped by 2 bases and J by 1 base, with 5 bases between them. In DNA form, the CDR3 reads TGCAGTGCTAGATCGACGAACACTGAAGCTTTCTTT. Amino acids: CSARSTNTEAFF.

The chain combines TRBV27 with TRBJ2-5; D is perhaps TRBD2 (5 bases). Germline V lookup: CDR1 MNHEY, CDR2 SMNVEV (reference sequence). The V end lost 6 bases, the J end lost 5 bases, and 13 bases lay between the germline ends. The length of the CDR3 is 13 residues. The CDR3 DNA is TGTGCCAGCAGGGCTACTAGGCGGGAGACCCAGTACTTC. It yields the protein CASRATRRETQYF.

The chain has TRBV2 and TRBJ2-1, with 9 bases matching TRBD1. The CDR3 is made up of 15 amino acids. The J segment lost 6 bases and the V segment lost 4 bases, leaving 7 bases of the junction unmatched. Per germline, CDR1 SNHLY and CDR2 FYNNEI. The CDR3 protein is CASSARTGVGNEQFF. The CDR3 DNA reads as TGTGCCAGCAGTGCCCGGACAGGGGTGGGCAATGAGCAGTTCTTC.

This clonotype has a handful of counts. This sequence joins TRBV21-1 and TRBJ2-4; no DNA check was done on the table's D call, TRBD1. TRBV21-1 is a documented pseudogene. CDR3 length equals 17 residues. CDR3: CASSKEGDRLAKNIQYF. CDR3 DNA sequence: TGTGCCAGCAGCAAAGAGGGGGACCGCCTAGCCAAAAACATTCAGTACTTC.

This clonotype has just a few counts. This rearrangement joins TRBV6-2 or TRBV6-3 to TRBJ2-7; the D gene is possibly TRBD2 (6 bases). Germline V gives CDR1 MNHEY, CDR2 SVGEGT. This CDR3 spans 16 amino acids. V shed 7 bases and J shed 3 bases, with 22 bases lying between them. The CDR3 sequence is CASTAGGQLGSYEQYF. Here the CDR3 DNA reads TGTGCCAGCACCGCCGGGGGTCAGCTTGGGAGCTACGAGCAGTACTTC.

Only a few counts were recorded for this clonotype. The chain employs TRBV7-8 and TRBJ1-1; no firm D call. Per germline, CDR1 SGHVS and CDR2 FQNEAQ. This CDR3 contains 14 residues. V shed 2 bases and J shed 1 base, with 8 bases lying between them. The CDR3 nucleotides are TGTGCCAGCAGCTTATTACGTACGAACACTGAAGCTTTCTTT. Translating gives CASSLLRTNTEAFF.

This clonotype was counted a few times. The rearrangement uses TRBV27 and TRBJ2-7, with TRBD2 identical over 10 bases. The germline gives CDR1 MNHEY, CDR2 SMNVEV (reference sequence). The V gene end was trimmed by 0 bases and the J gene end by 3 bases; junction bases not matched to a gene: 14. The CDR3 is made up of 19 amino acids. The CDR3 coding sequence is TGTGCCAGCAGTTTATCGGGGGGACCCGGACTAGCGGTGCTCTACGAGCAGTACTTC. Protein product: CASSLSGGPGLAVLYEQYF.

This clonotype was seen a few times. The V gene is TRBV6-1, the J gene TRBJ1-1; no clear D. With 6 bases removed from V and 4 bases from J, the gap between germline ends came to 6 bases. Germline CDR1 reads MNHNS; CDR2 reads SASEGT. CDR3 length: 11 residues. CDR3 coding DNA: TGTGCCAGCAGCCGACTCACTGAAGCTTTCTTT. This sequence encodes CASSRLTEAFF.

The chain uses TRBV7-6 and TRBJ2-7; 7 nucleotides line up with TRBD2. In germline, CDR1 is SGHVS, CDR2 FNYEAQ. The CDR3 has 14 amino acids. V was clipped by 4 bases and J by 4 bases; unmatched bases: 7. The CDR3 loop reads CASSWSNSGYEQYF. Here the CDR3 DNA reads TGTGCCAGCAGCTGGAGTAATAGCGGGTACGAGCAGTACTTC. The full variable domain, with the rest looked up from reference TRBV7-6 and TRBJ2-7, is GAGVSQSPRYKVTKRGQDVALRCDPISGHVSLYWYRQALGQGPEFLTYFNYEAQQDKSGLPNDRFSAERPEGSISTLTIQRTEQRDSAMYRCASSWSNSGYEQYFGPGTRLTVT.

The chain couples TRBV29-1 to TRBJ2-5; D may be TRBD1 (6 bases). Germline CDR1 reads SQVTM; CDR2 reads ANQGSEA. The CDR3 consists of 13 residues. V dropped 8 bases and J dropped 0 bases, with 13 bases sitting between them. CDR3 sequence (DNA): TGCAGCCTGAGAGGGGACAACCAAGAGACCCAGTACTTC. Translation gives CSLRGDNQETQYF.

The chain employs TRBV5-1 and TRBJ2-7; TRBD1 matches at 7 bases. Trimming took 0 bases from V and 4 from J; bases not matched to a gene: 10. Germline loops: CDR1 SGHRS, CDR2 YFSETQ. The CDR3 is 16 residues long. The CDR3 DNA reads as TGCGCCAGCAGCTTGGCACGCGGACAGGCCTTTTACGAGCAGTACTTC. Translation gives CASSLARGQAFYEQYF.

This rearrangement joins TRBV5-1 to TRBJ2-5, with TRBD2 as a possible D gene (6 bases). This CDR3 spans 15 amino acids. Germline CDR1 reads SGHRS; CDR2 reads YFSETQ. The germline V and J ends were trimmed by 0 bases and 0 bases, with 9 bases remaining between them. DNA of the CDR3: TGCGCCAGCAGCTTGGTAGCGGACCACCAAGAGACCCAGTACTTC. This sequence encodes CASSLVADHQETQYF.

The J gene is TRBJ2-1, the V gene TRBV18, with TRBD2 matching over 9 bases. Germline values: CDR1 KGHSH, CDR2 LQKENI. V was clipped by 3 bases and J by 8 bases; unmatched bases: 14. The CDR3 length is 17 residues. For the CDR3, the DNA is TGTGCCAGCTCACCGGTACTAGCGGGTCTCGCCGTCGATGAGCAGTTCTTC. Translation gives CASSPVLAGLAVDEQFF.

This clonotype was observed a handful of times. This chain joins TRBV12-3 or TRBV12-4 and TRBJ2-3, with D unresolved. V lost 1 base and J 7 bases, leaving 9 bases between the germline ends. CDR3 length: 13 residues. Here the CDR3 reads CASSLVHGYTQYF. CDR3 DNA: TGTGCCAGCAGTTTAGTGCACGGCTATACGCAGTATTTT.

This clonotype was counted a few times. J is TRBJ1-3 and V is TRBV5-1; D is unresolved. The CDR3 contains 15 residues. Germline V lookup: CDR1 SGHRS, CDR2 YFSETQ. The V and J ends lost 5 bases and 4 bases respectively, with 16 bases between them. The CDR3 region has the DNA TGCGCCAGCAGGGTAGATGGGCCTTCCGGAAACACCATATATTTT. As protein: CASRVDGPSGNTIYF.

This clonotype was counted only a few times. The gene calls are TRBV20-1 and TRBJ1-2; the D gene is possibly TRBD1 (5 bases). Deletions cut 6 bases from V and 3 bases from J, with 14 bases between. This CDR3 has 13 amino acids. CDR1 is DFQATT, CDR2 SNEGSKA, per germline (reference sequence). The CDR3 DNA follows: TGCAGTGCAGACGGCGGGGCGCACTATGGCTACACCTTC. This encodes CSADGGAHYGYTF.

This clonotype was detected a few times. The rearrangement joins TRBV25-1 to TRBJ1-6; D call uncertain. Germline V gives CDR1 MGHDK, CDR2 SYGVNS. V was trimmed by 1 base and J by 7 bases, leaving 11 bases between them. The CDR3 sequence is 15 residues long. The CDR3 spells CASSEFGGINSPLHF. Written as DNA, the CDR3 is TGTGCCAGCAGTGAATTCGGCGGAATAAATTCACCCCTCCACTTT.